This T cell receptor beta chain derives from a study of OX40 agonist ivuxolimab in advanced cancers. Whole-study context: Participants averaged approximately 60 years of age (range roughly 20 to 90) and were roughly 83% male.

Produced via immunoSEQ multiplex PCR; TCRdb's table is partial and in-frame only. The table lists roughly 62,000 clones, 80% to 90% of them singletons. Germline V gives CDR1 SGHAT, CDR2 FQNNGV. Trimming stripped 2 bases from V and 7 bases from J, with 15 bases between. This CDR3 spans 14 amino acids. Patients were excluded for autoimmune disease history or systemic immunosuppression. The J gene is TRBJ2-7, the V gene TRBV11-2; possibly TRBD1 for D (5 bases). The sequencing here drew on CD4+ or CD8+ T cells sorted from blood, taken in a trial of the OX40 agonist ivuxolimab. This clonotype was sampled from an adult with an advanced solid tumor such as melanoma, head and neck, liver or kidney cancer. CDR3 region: CASSLWSGSGEQYF. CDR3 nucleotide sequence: TGTGCCAGCAGCTTATGGTCAGGGTCCGGGGAGCAGTACTTC.